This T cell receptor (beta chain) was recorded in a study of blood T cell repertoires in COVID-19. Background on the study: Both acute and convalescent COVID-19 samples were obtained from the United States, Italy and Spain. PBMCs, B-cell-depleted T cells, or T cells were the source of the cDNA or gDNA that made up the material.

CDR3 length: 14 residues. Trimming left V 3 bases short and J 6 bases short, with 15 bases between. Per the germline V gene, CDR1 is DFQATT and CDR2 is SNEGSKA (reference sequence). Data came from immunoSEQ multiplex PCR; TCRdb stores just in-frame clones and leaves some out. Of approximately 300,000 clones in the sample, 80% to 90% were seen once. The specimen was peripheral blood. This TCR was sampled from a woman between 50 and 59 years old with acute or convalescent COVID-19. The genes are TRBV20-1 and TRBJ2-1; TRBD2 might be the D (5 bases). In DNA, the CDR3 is TGCAGTGCTAGTGAGGACTTCGCGTCCAATGAGCAGTTCTTC. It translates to CSASEDFASNEQFF.